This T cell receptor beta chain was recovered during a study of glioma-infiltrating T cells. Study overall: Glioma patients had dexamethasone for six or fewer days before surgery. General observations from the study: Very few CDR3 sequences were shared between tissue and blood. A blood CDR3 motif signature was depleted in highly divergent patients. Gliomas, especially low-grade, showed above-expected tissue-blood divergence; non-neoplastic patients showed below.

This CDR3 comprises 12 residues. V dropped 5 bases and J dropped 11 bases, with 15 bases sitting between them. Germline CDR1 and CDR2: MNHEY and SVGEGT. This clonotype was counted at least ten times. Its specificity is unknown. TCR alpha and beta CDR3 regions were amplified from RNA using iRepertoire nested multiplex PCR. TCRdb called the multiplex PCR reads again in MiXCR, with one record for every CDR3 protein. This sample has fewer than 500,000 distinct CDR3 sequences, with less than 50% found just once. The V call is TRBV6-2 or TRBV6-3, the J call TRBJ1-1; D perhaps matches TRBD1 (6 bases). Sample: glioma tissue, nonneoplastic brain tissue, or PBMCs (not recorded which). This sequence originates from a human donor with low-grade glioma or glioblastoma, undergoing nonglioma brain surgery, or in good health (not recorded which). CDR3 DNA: TGTGCCAGCAGTACGGACAGCGCCCGGGCTTTCTTT. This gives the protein CASSTDSARAFF.